This is a list of T cell receptor beta chains from one sample in a study of cytomegalovirus exposure and HLA in healthy donors. Some clones are missing from TCRdb's copy, which holds only in-frame ones; the method was immunoSEQ multiplex PCR. Its table lists under 200,000 clones. Sequenced input: PBMCs. The source is a woman younger than 30 in good health and CMV-seropositive. Both conserved end residues are part of each CDR3. Each record gives: J gene, V gene, D gene, CDR3 DNA, CDR3 protein. D genes are given only for firm matches.

TRBJ1-2 TRBV5-1 . TGCGCCAGCAGCGTCGGACAGAACTATGGCTACACCTTC CASSVGQNYGYTF
TRBJ2-5 TRBV7-2 . TGTGCCAGCAGCTTAAATTTTTGGGCTCTCGGTGAGACCCAGTACTTC CASSLNFWALGETQYF
TRBJ2-7 TRBV30 TRBD2 TGTGCCTGGAGCGGCGGGGGAGGTTTGGACGAGCAGTACTTC CAWSGGGGLDEQYF
TRBJ2-1 TRBV6-5 . TGTGCCAGCATGGAAGGGGGGGGCAATGAGCAGTTCTTC CASMEGGGNEQFF
TRBJ1-6 TRBV18 . TGTGCCAGCTCACCACTTCAGGTTCGGAATTCACCCCTCCACTTT CASSPLQVRNSPLHF
TRBJ2-1 TRBV10-3 . TGTGCCATCAGCCTCGACTACCCTAAGGACAATGAGCAGTTCTTC CAISLDYPKDNEQFF
TRBJ1-4 TRBV18 . TGTGCCAGCTCACCAACAACAGCAGCAACTAATGAAAAACTGTTTTTT CASSPTTAATNEKLFF
TRBJ2-4 TRBV5-4 TRBD1 TGTGCCAGCAGCTTACTCTCGGTCAGGGGGCCAAGGGGAGCCAAAAACATTCAGTACTTC CASSLLSVRGPRGAKNIQYF
TRBJ1-4 TRBV4-3 . TGCGCCAGCAGCCAAGATGTGGCCTTTAATGAAAAACTGTTTTTT CASSQDVAFNEKLFF
TRBJ1-1 TRBV6-1 . TGTGCCAGCAGTGAAGTGGGAGACACTGAAGCTTTCTTT CASSEVGDTEAFF
TRBJ2-7 TRBV4-2 . TGTGCCAGCAGCCAAGAGTTGGGGCCGACTAGGGCCTCCTACGAGCAGTACTTC CASSQELGPTRASYEQYF
TRBJ2-5 TRBV4-2 . TGTGCCAGCAGCCCAGGATGGGTGGGGGGCCAAGAGACCCAGTACTTC CASSPGWVGGQETQYF
TRBJ1-1 TRBV19 TRBD1 TGTGCCAGTAGTGGTTACAGGGGCAGGAACACTGAAGCTTTCTTT CASSGYRGRNTEAFF
TRBJ1-4 TRBV5-1 TRBD1 TGCGCCAGCAGCTACGACAGGGCGGGAACTAATGAAAAACTGTTTTTT CASSYDRAGTNEKLFF
TRBJ1-2 TRBV5-4 TRBD1 TGTGCCAGCAGCTTGTCGGGACAGACTGGATCCTTC CASSLSGQTGSF
TRBJ1-1 TRBV2 . TGTGCCAGCGGAAAGGACAGACTGAACACTGAAGCTTTCTTT CASGKDRLNTEAFF
TRBJ1-1 TRBV29-1 . TGCAGCGTTCGAAATCTAAACACTGAAGCTTTCTTT CSVRNLNTEAFF
TRBJ1-4 TRBV9 . TGTGCCAGCAGCGGCGGGGGGGGTGGTTACGAAAAACTGTTTTTT CASSGGGGGYEKLFF
TRBJ2-7 TRBV5-6 . TGTGCCAGCAGCTTGCGCAGGGAGGTACCCGTGCAGTACTTC CASSLRREVPVQYF
TRBJ2-5 TRBV2 TRBD2 TGTGCCAGCAGGAAAGGACTAGCGGGAGCGGCCCAGTACTTC CASRKGLAGAAQYF
TRBJ1-2 TRBV5-8 TRBD1 TGTGCCAGCAGCTGGACAGGGGGATCTGGCTACACCTTC CASSWTGGSGYTF
TRBJ1-2 TRBV6-1 . TGTGCCAGCAGTGAAAGCCTGGGACTCTGGGACTATGGCTACACCTTC CASSESLGLWDYGYTF
TRBJ1-3 TRBV30 TRBD1 TGTGCCTGGAGTTACGGGACAGGGGGTAAATTGGCCATATATTTT CAWSYGTGGKLAIYF
TRBJ2-7 TRBV5-4 TRBD1 TGTGCCAGCAGCTGGGGACAGCAATACGAGCAGTACTTC CASSWGQQYEQYF
TRBJ1-4 TRBV4-2 TRBD1 TGTGCCAGCAGCCATAGGACAGGGAATGAAAAACTGTTTTTT CASSHRTGNEKLFF
TRBJ2-3 TRBV5-1 TRBD1 TGCGCCAGCAGCTTGGGAACTATTCAGGGACAGCAAGATACGCAGTATTTT CASSLGTIQGQQDTQYF
TRBJ2-4 TRBV15 TRBD2 TGTGCCTCCGGGGAGGGGGCCAAAAACATTCAGTACTTC CASGEGAKNIQYF
TRBJ2-1 TRBV19 TRBD2 TGTGCCAGTAGTATTTTAGAAGCGGGGAACAATGAGCAGTTCTTC CASSILEAGNNEQFF
TRBJ2-7 TRBV10-1 TRBD1 TGCGCCAGCAGTGAGGGCAGGGGGCTTAACGAGCAGTACTTC CASSEGRGLNEQYF
TRBJ2-3 TRBV5-1 TRBD2 TGCGCCAGCAGCCGGGGACTAGCGGATACAACAGATACGCAGTATTTT CASSRGLADTTDTQYF
TRBJ1-2 TRBV15 . TGTGCCACCAGCAGAGATTTGAAAGGGGCGGTCGGCTACACCTTC CATSRDLKGAVGYTF
TRBJ1-1 TRBV2 . TGTGCCAGCAGGTACAGAAAATCGATGAACACTGAAGCTTTCTTT CASRYRKSMNTEAFF
TRBJ2-7 TRBV18 TRBD2 TGTGCCAGCTCACTGGGACTAGCGAAGGAATACGAGCAGTACTTC CASSLGLAKEYEQYF
TRBJ2-5 TRBV5-1 . TGCGCCAGCAGCACCGGACAGTCTAGACAAGAGACCCAGTACTTC CASSTGQSRQETQYF
TRBJ2-4 TRBV7-9 TRBD2 TGTGCCAGCAGCTTAGGGCCTAGCGGAAACATTCAGTACTTC CASSLGPSGNIQYF
TRBJ1-1 TRBV5-4 TRBD1 TGTGCCAGCAGCTGGGGACAGGGGGCTACTGAAGCTTTCTTT CASSWGQGATEAFF
TRBJ2-5 TRBV30 TRBD2 TGTGCCTGGAGTGATCTCGGGGGGTACCAAGAGACCCAGTACTTC CAWSDLGGYQETQYF
TRBJ1-3 TRBV7-9 . TGTGCCAGCAGCCGGGTTCTCGGCGGACACTCTGGAAACACCATATATTTT CASSRVLGGHSGNTIYF
TRBJ2-7 TRBV29-1 . TGCAGCGTGATTGGTTGGCGGGGTTCCTACGAGCAGTACTTC CSVIGWRGSYEQYF
TRBJ1-1 TRBV18 . TGTGCCAGCTCACCACCGGGCAGTCAGAACACTGAAGCTTTCTTT CASSPPGSQNTEAFF
TRBJ2-1 TRBV9 TRBD2 TGTGCCAGCAGCGTAAGGTCGGGGGGATCCTCCTACAATGAGCAGTTCTTC CASSVRSGGSSYNEQFF
TRBJ1-4 TRBV11-3 TRBD1 TGTGCCAGCAGCTCGGGACAGGGGGGTTCGGATGAAAAACTGTTTTTT CASSSGQGGSDEKLFF
TRBJ1-1 TRBV10-3 TRBD1 TGTGCCATCGGAGCAGGGACAGGGGTTAAAGCTTTCTTT CAIGAGTGVKAFF
TRBJ2-1 TRBV6-1 TRBD2 TGTGCCAGCAGTGCGGGACTAGCGAGCGCCAATGAGCAGTTCTTC CASSAGLASANEQFF
TRBJ2-1 TRBV11-3 . TGTGCCAGCAGCTTAGGGGCGTTTGAGCAGTTCTTC CASSLGAFEQFF
TRBJ2-7 TRBV7-6 TRBD1 TGTGCCAGCAGTTGGGGACAGGACTCCTACGAGCAGTACTTC CASSWGQDSYEQYF
TRBJ2-1 TRBV9 . TGTGCCAGCAGCGTAGGAGGCGGGATGTACAATGAGCAGTTCTTC CASSVGGGMYNEQFF
TRBJ1-4 TRBV19 . TGTGCCAGTAGTGGGCGCGTAAACGAAAAACTGTTTTTT CASSGRVNEKLFF
TRBJ2-3 TRBV10-3 . TGTGCCATCAGTGAAGGGAGCGGAAGCACAGATACGCAGTATTTT CAISEGSGSTDTQYF
TRBJ2-7 TRBV7-9 TRBD1 TGTGCCAGCCTAGAGGGACAGGGTTCCTACGAGCAGTACTTC CASLEGQGSYEQYF